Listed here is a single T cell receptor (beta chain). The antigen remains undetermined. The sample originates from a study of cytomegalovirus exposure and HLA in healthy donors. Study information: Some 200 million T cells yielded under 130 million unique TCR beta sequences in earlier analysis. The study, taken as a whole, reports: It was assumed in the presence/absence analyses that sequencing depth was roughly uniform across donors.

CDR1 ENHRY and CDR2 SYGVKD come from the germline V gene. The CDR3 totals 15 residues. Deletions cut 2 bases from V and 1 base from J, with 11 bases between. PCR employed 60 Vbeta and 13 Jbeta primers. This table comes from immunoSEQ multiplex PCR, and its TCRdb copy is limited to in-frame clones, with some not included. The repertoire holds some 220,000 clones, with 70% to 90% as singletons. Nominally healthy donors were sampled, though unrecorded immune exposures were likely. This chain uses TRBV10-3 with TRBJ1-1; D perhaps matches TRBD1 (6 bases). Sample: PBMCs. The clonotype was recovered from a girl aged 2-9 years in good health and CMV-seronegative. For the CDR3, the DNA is TGTGCCATCAGTGAGCCGGGGGGGGCGAACACTGAAGCTTTCTTT. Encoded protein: CAISEPGGANTEAFF.